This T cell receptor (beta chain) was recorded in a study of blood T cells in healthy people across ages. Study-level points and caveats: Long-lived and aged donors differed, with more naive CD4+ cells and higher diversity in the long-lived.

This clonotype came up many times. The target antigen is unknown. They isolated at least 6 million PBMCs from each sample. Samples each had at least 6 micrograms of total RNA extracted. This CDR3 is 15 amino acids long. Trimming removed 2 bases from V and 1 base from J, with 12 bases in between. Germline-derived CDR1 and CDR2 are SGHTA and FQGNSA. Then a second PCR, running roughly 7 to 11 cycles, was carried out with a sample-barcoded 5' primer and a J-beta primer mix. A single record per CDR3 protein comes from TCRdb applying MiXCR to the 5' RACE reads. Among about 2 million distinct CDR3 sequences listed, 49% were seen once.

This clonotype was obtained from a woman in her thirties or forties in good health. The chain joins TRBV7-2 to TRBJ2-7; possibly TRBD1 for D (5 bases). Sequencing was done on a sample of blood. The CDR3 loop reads CASSLSPQVSYEQYF. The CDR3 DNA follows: TGTGCCAGCAGCTTATCCCCACAGGTATCCTACGAGCAGTACTTC.